These 11 T cell receptor beta chains came from one sample sequenced in a study of T-cell memory formation after mild COVID-19. One entry per CDR3 protein, called by TCRdb with MiXCR from the 5' RACE reads. The sample carries 580,000 or so distinct CDR3 sequences, around 16% recorded once. The source material was PBMCs or a T cell subset sorted from them (not recorded which). These receptors all stem from an adult woman who had mild COVID-19 (a few samples of this study predate the infection). Cell type and time point are not known.

This sequence joins TRBV20-1 and TRBJ2-1; TRBD2 is a possible D gene (5 bases). Trimming removed 6 bases from V and 0 bases from J, with 15 bases in between. The V gene's germline CDR1 is DFQATT and CDR2 SNEGSKA (reference sequence). The CDR3 runs 15 residues. In DNA form, the CDR3 reads TGCAGTGCCAGACCCCAGGCGGGCTCCTACAATGAGCAGTTCTTC. Protein: CSARPQAGSYNEQFF.

This clonotype was found a few times. The CDR3 nucleotides read TGTGCCAGTAGTACGCCGGGACTAGGAACCGGGGAGCTGTTTTTT. Translating gives CASSTPGLGTGELFF. The chain joins TRBV19 to TRBJ2-2; 8 bases are a match to TRBD2. This CDR3 has 15 amino acids. J was trimmed by 5 bases and V by 4 bases; bases with no gene match: 6. Per germline, CDR1 LNHDA and CDR2 SQIVND (reference sequence). Supplemented by reference TRBV19 and TRBJ2-2, the full variable domain reads DGGITQSPKYLFRKEGQNVTLSCEQNLNHDAMYWYRQDPGQGLRLIYYSQIVNDFQKGDIAEGYSVSREKKESFPLTVTSAQKNPTAFYLCASSTPGLGTGELFFGEGSRLTVL.

The CDR3 sequence: CASSSTSGVEQYF. The CDR3 DNA sequence: TGTGCCAGCAGCTCCACTAGCGGGGTCGAGCAGTACTTC. This chain connects TRBV5-4 to TRBJ2-7, with 10 bases lining up with TRBD2. Germline CDR1 SGHNT, CDR2 YYREEE (reference sequence). The CDR3 contains 13 residues. V lost 3 bases to trimming and J lost 6 bases; unmatched junction nucleotides: 3.

The V gene is TRBV10-3, the J gene TRBJ2-1; tentative D call: TRBD2 (6 bases). The CDR3 contains 13 residues. Trimming took off 6 bases at V and 5 bases at J, with 11 bases between the two ends. Per germline, CDR1 ENHRY and CDR2 SYGVKD. The DNA of the CDR3 is TGTGCCATCAGGGCTAGCGTTGACAATGAGCAGTTCTTC. Encoded protein: CAIRASVDNEQFF.

The chain recombines TRBV7-9 with TRBJ2-7, with 9 bases that match TRBD1. The V and J ends lost 4 bases and 7 bases, in that order; junction bases with no gene match: 8. From germline, CDR1 is SEHNR and CDR2 FQNEAQ (reference sequence). The CDR3 covers 14 residues. Here the CDR3 reads CASSSPQGAREQYF. CDR3 DNA sequence: TGTGCCAGCAGCTCTCCACAGGGGGCGCGAGAGCAGTACTTC.

This clonotype was seen more than once but under ten times. The chain has TRBV2 and TRBJ1-2; TRBD1 matches 11 bases. With 8 bases clipped from V and 0 bases from J, the junction kept 2 bases outside the gene matches. CDR1 is SNHLY, CDR2 FYNNEI, per germline. The CDR3 covers 14 residues. Written as DNA, the CDR3 is TGTGCCAGCCGGGACAGGGGGGCTAACTATGGCTACACCTTC. As protein: CASRDRGANYGYTF.

This clonotype was seen a few times. V and J are TRBV5-1 and TRBJ2-7; D gene unclear. Trimming removed 0 bases at V and 2 bases at J, with 18 bases between. Germline lookup yields CDR1 SGHRS and CDR2 YFSETQ. The CDR3 is 17 residues long. CDR3 sequence: CASSLALGGVDTYEQYF. The CDR3 nucleotides are TGCGCCAGCAGCTTGGCTCTGGGCGGAGTTGACACCTACGAGCAGTACTTC. Together with reference TRBV5-1 and TRBJ2-7, the CDR3 gives the full variable domain: KAGVTQTPRYLIKTRGQQVTLSCSPISGHRSVSWYQQTPGQGLQFLFEYFSETQRNKGNFPGRFSGRQFSNSRSEMNVSTLELGDSALYLCASSLALGGVDTYEQYFGPGTRLTVT.

This clonotype was observed many times. This sequence joins TRBV3-1 and TRBJ2-2; 9 nucleotides agree with TRBD1. The CDR3 has 16 amino acids. Germline CDR1 reads LGHDT; CDR2 reads YNNKEL (reference sequence). V shed 4 bases, J shed 7 bases, and the junction held 10 bases outside the gene matches. CDR3 loop: CASSRGTGKASGELFF. CDR3 DNA sequence: TGTGCCAGCAGCCGAGGGACAGGGAAGGCAAGCGGGGAGCTGTTTTTT.

The chain joins TRBV6-1 to TRBJ1-1; TRBD1 is a possible D gene (5 bases). The germline V gene has CDR1 MNHNS and CDR2 SASEGT. Deletions cut 7 bases from V and 11 bases from J, with 17 bases between. This CDR3 contains 12 residues. CDR3: CASTMSPSGAFF. For the CDR3, the DNA is TGTGCCAGCACCATGTCACCCTCAGGGGCTTTCTTT.

CDR3 amino acids: CASSHGGIANTGELFF. DNA for the CDR3: TGTGCCAGCAGCCATGGGGGGATCGCGAACACCGGGGAGCTGTTTTTT. The V gene is TRBV7-3, the J gene TRBJ2-2; D possibly corresponds to TRBD2 (6 bases). Between the trimmed V and J ends, which lost 5 bases and 0 bases, there was a span of 13 bases. Germline V lookup: CDR1 SGHTA, CDR2 FQGTGA. This CDR3 contains 16 residues.

This chain joins TRBV7-9 and TRBJ2-5; a weak D match, TRBD2 (7 bases). Germline V CDR1 and CDR2: SEHNR, FQNEAQ (reference sequence). The CDR3 sequence is 16 residues long. Trimming shortened V by 4 bases and J by 5 bases, and 20 bases separated the two germline ends. DNA of the CDR3: TGTGCCAGCAGCTCCCATGGGGGGGGCCAGGGGGAGACCCAGTACTTC. Translated: CASSSHGGGQGETQYF.